This T cell receptor (beta chain) was sequenced during a study of cytotoxic CD8 clonotypes in ibrutinib-treated CLL. Study-level background: An average of 255,043 productive templates and around 100,000 productive rearrangements was obtained per sample.

The V gene end was trimmed by 5 bases and the J gene end by 1 base; junction bases not matched to a gene: 13. This CDR3 spans 17 amino acids. Germline assignment: CDR1 WSHSY and CDR2 SAAADI. Study-wide findings and caveats: At progression, clonality fell back toward baseline after rising at ibrutinib response.

Method: immunoSEQ multiplex PCR; TCRdb's copy keeps in-frame clones and lacks some. The sample consists of about 200,000 clones, 60% to 80% of them appearing once. With respect to this clone: Antigen specificity is unknown.

The origin of this receptor is a human donor with chronic lymphocytic leukemia. The sample here was PBMCs, taken after 12 months of ibrutinib treatment. V usage is TRBV10-2 and J usage is TRBJ1-1, with 7 bases that match TRBD1. In nucleotides, the CDR3 is TGCGCCAGCAGTCGAGAGGGGGCGATTCATAGGAACACTGAAGCTTTCTTT. Amino acid sequence: CASSREGAIHRNTEAFF.